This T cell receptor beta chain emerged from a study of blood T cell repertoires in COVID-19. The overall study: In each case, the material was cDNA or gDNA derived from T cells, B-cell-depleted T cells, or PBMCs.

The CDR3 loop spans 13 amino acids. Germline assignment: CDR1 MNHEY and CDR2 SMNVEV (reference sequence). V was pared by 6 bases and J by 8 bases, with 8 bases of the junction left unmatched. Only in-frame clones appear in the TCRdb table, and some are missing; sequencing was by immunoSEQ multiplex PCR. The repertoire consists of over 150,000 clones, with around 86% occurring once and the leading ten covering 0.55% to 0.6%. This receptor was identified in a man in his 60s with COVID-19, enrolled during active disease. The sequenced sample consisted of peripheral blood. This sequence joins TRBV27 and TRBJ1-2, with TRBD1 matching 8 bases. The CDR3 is CASRSDRARGYTF. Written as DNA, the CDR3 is TGTGCCAGCAGGTCGGACAGGGCTCGGGGCTACACCTTC.